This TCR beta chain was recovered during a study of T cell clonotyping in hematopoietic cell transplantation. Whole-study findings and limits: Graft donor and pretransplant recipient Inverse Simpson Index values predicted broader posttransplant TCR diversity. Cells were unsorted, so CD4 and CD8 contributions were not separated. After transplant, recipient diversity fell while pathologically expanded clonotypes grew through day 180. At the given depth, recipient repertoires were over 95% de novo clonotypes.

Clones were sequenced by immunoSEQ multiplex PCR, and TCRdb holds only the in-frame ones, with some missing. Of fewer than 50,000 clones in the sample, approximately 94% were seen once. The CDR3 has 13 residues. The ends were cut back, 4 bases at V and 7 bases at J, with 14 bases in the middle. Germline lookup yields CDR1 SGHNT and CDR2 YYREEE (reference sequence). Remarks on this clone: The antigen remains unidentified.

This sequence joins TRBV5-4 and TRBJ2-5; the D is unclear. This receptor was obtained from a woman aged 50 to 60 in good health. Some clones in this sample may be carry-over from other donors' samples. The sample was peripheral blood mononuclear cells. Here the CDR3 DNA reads TGTGCCAGCAGCGAAATCGATGGTGGGACCCAGTACTTC. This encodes CASSEIDGGTQYF. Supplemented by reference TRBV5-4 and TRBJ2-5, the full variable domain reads ETGVTQSPTHLIKTRGQQVTLRCSSQSGHNTVSWYQQALGQGPQFIFQYYREEENGRGNFPPRFSGLQFPNYSSELNVNALELDDSALYLCASSEIDGGTQYFGPGTRLLVL.